This T cell receptor beta chain comes out of a study of shared clonotypes between healthy human individuals. V lost 3 bases, J lost 5 bases, and 13 bases lay in between. CDR1 is KGHSH, CDR2 LQKENI, per germline. The CDR3 sequence is 14 residues long. Using 200 ng DNA, about 30,000 T cell genomes, the sorted-subset replicate PCRs were run. Generated by immunoSEQ multiplex PCR, the TCRdb table keeps only in-frame clones and is missing some. The sample carries over a million clones, about four fifths recorded once. General study points: Non-shared clonotypes displayed generation probabilities falling below those of clonotypes present in all four donors. A few donors held approximately 4.6% of naive CD4 clonotypes in common.

About this clone: Its antigen is not identified. Since a much larger clone is just one base distant, this may be a read error. Additional DNA sequences in this sample encode the identical CDR3.

Sequenced material: memory CD4+ T cells from PBMCs. The sample's subset: CD45RA-negative fraction. This TCR came from a man aged 18-30 years in good health. Some clones in this sample may be carry-over from other donors' samples. The chain links TRBV18 to TRBJ1-1; possible D gene TRBD1, 5 bases. The CDR3 here is CASSPGPGGTEAFF. The CDR3 DNA sequence: TGTGCCAGCTCACCCGGCCCGGGGGGAACTGAAGCTTTCTTT.